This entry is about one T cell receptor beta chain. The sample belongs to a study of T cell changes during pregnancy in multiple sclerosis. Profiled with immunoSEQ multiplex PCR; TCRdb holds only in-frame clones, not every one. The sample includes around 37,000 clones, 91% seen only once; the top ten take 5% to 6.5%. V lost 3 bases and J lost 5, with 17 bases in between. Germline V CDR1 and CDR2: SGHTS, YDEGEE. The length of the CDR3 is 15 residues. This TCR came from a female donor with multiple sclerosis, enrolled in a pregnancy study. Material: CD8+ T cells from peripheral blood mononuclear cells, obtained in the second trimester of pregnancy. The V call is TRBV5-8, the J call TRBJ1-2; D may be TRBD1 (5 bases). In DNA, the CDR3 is TGTGCCAGCAGCTCGGGGGACCGCCGGCTTTATGGCTACACCTTC. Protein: CASSSGDRRLYGYTF.